These T cell receptor beta chains were read from a single sample in a study of early T cells in non-severe SARS-CoV-2 infection. TCRdb reprocessed the 5' RACE reads with MiXCR, giving one entry per CDR3 protein. Of approximately 19,000 distinct CDR3 sequences in the sample, 5% were seen once. The sequenced material came from whole blood. The receptors shown here come from an adult who was a healthcare worker with PCR-confirmed SARS-CoV-2 infection or an uninfected control (not recorded which). The conserved cysteine and the conserved F or W are not part of the CDR3 here. The order of the fields is CDR3 protein, J gene, clone size, V gene. The listing skips clone size in some rows; elsewhere it reads once, few, many or a size class.

cdr3_aa: ASSPGRVPSYGYT
j_call: TRBJ1-2
clone_size: many
v_call: TRBV4-3

cdr3_aa: ASSPNWGSYNEQF
j_call: TRBJ2-1
clone_size: few
v_call: TRBV28

cdr3_aa: ASSRTGELF
j_call: TRBJ2-2
clone_size: .
v_call: TRBV6-5

cdr3_aa: ATRTSGSDEQF
j_call: TRBJ2-1
clone_size: many
v_call: TRBV24-1

cdr3_aa: ASSLPGQGHGYT
j_call: TRBJ1-2
clone_size: .
v_call: TRBV5-4

cdr3_aa: ASSLARLPYNEQF
j_call: TRBJ2-1
clone_size: medium-sized
v_call: TRBV7-2

cdr3_aa: ASSRLQVAYEQY
j_call: TRBJ2-7
clone_size: many
v_call: TRBV11-2

cdr3_aa: SAIQGYGYT
j_call: TRBJ1-2
clone_size: medium-sized
v_call: TRBV20-1

cdr3_aa: ASRRPLQGAHYGYT
j_call: TRBJ1-2
clone_size: many
v_call: TRBV27

cdr3_aa: ATVQGDQPQH
j_call: TRBJ1-5
clone_size: many
v_call: TRBV24-1

cdr3_aa: AWSVRMGARLRLF
j_call: TRBJ1-4
clone_size: many
v_call: TRBV30

cdr3_aa: SARLAGGPTDTQY
j_call: TRBJ2-3
clone_size: medium-sized
v_call: TRBV20-1

cdr3_aa: ASSAGMGPDTQY
j_call: TRBJ2-3
clone_size: many
v_call: TRBV5-1

cdr3_aa: SATSGISNTGELF
j_call: TRBJ2-2
clone_size: many
v_call: TRBV29-1

cdr3_aa: ASSQGLEREVNEQY
j_call: TRBJ2-7
clone_size: many
v_call: TRBV4-1

cdr3_aa: ATSDLTSGSFEQF
j_call: TRBJ2-1
clone_size: few
v_call: TRBV24-1

cdr3_aa: ASTPGSDKAF
j_call: TRBJ1-1
clone_size: .
v_call: TRBV19

cdr3_aa: ASSEIYRDGGNTIY
j_call: TRBJ1-3
clone_size: many
v_call: TRBV9

cdr3_aa: ASSEEKLF
j_call: TRBJ1-4
clone_size: medium-sized
v_call: TRBV6-1

cdr3_aa: ATAVTGELF
j_call: TRBJ2-2
clone_size: many
v_call: TRBV11-2

cdr3_aa: ASSIRDDTEAF
j_call: TRBJ1-1
clone_size: many
v_call: TRBV19

cdr3_aa: ATQPRDSGEKLF
j_call: TRBJ1-4
clone_size: .
v_call: TRBV19

cdr3_aa: ASSLGLGGYEQY
j_call: TRBJ2-7
clone_size: .
v_call: TRBV7-2

cdr3_aa: ASRASLGDTEAF
j_call: TRBJ1-1
clone_size: many
v_call: TRBV6-5

cdr3_aa: ASSPTDRFTDTQY
j_call: TRBJ2-3
clone_size: many
v_call: TRBV27

cdr3_aa: ASSPGGTSYEQY
j_call: TRBJ2-7
clone_size: many
v_call: TRBV2

cdr3_aa: SAHLLGRARVMDNEQF
j_call: TRBJ2-1
clone_size: many
v_call: TRBV20-1

cdr3_aa: SANILAKTVH
j_call: TRBJ2-1
clone_size: medium-sized
v_call: TRBV20-1

cdr3_aa: SARIGGESYEQY
j_call: TRBJ2-7
clone_size: .
v_call: TRBV20-1

cdr3_aa: ASSSLLDYEQF
j_call: TRBJ2-1
clone_size: many
v_call: TRBV11-2

cdr3_aa: ASSWRTGQDEQY
j_call: TRBJ2-7
clone_size: medium-sized
v_call: TRBV9

cdr3_aa: ASSLVLGPHEQY
j_call: TRBJ2-7
clone_size: medium-sized
v_call: TRBV7-9

cdr3_aa: ASSFSPPSEADTQY
j_call: TRBJ2-3
clone_size: many
v_call: TRBV5-1

cdr3_aa: ASSFRGEYEQF
j_call: TRBJ2-1
clone_size: many
v_call: TRBV11-3

cdr3_aa: SAVTSGPYQETQY
j_call: TRBJ2-5
clone_size: medium-sized
v_call: TRBV20-1

cdr3_aa: ASSLVADEQY
j_call: TRBJ2-7
clone_size: medium-sized
v_call: TRBV11-2

cdr3_aa: ATSRDHGANYGYT
j_call: TRBJ1-2
clone_size: many
v_call: TRBV15

cdr3_aa: ATSDKAGTVEDTQY
j_call: TRBJ2-3
clone_size: many
v_call: TRBV24-1

cdr3_aa: SARDRRGWMNTEAF
j_call: TRBJ1-1
clone_size: medium-sized
v_call: TRBV20-1

cdr3_aa: ASSGLRGREETQY
j_call: TRBJ2-5
clone_size: .
v_call: TRBV14

cdr3_aa: ASSFRQFLYNEQF
j_call: TRBJ2-1
clone_size: many
v_call: TRBV11-2

cdr3_aa: ASSMPRLQETQY
j_call: TRBJ2-5
clone_size: many
v_call: TRBV6-2/TRBV6-3